The 19 T cell receptor beta chains reported below all come from one sample, sequenced in a study of T cells after yellow fever vaccination. A single record per CDR3 protein comes from TCRdb applying MiXCR to the 5' RACE reads. This table holds about 220,000 distinct CDR3 sequences, under 3.5% found once. Sequenced here: CD4+ T cells sorted from PBMCs, sampled 10 days after the yellow fever booster vaccination. Receptors originate from a man younger than 30 who received the YFV17D yellow fever vaccine.

This clonotype was observed many times. The chain recombines TRBV28 with TRBJ2-7; the D gene is possibly TRBD1 (8 bases). Germline lookup yields CDR1 MDHEN and CDR2 SYDVKM. This CDR3 comprises 15 residues. V gave up 4 bases and J gave up 11 bases, with 24 bases separating them. The CDR3 loop reads CASSSPGQGGSGEYF. The CDR3 DNA reads as TGTGCCAGCAGTTCACCCGGACAGGGAGGGAGTGGGGAGTACTTC.

The genes are TRBV7-2 and TRBJ2-5, with D perhaps TRBD2 (6 bases). V was shortened by 7 bases and J by 4 bases, with 13 bases between the two germline ends. The V gene's germline CDR1 is SGHTA and CDR2 FQGNSA. The CDR3 length is 13 residues. The CDR3 here is CASTRVGGETQYF. The CDR3 nucleotides are TGTGCCAGCACCAGAGTCGGGGGAGAGACCCAGTACTTC.

This clonotype has a handful of counts. CDR3 nucleotides: TGTGCCAGCAGCCCCTTAGAGCTGAGCAATCAGCCCCAGCATTTT. It yields the protein CASSPLELSNQPQHF. This chain joins TRBV7-8 and TRBJ1-5, with D uncertain. CDR1 and CDR2 (germline): SGHVS, FQNEAQ. CDR3 length equals 15 residues. The V and J ends lost 5 bases and 1 base respectively, with 12 bases between them.

This rearrangement joins TRBV15 to TRBJ1-2, with TRBD1 as a possible D gene (5 bases). CDR1 and CDR2 from the germline V gene are LNHNV and YYDKDF (reference sequence). The CDR3 contains 14 residues. Trimming left V 5 bases short and J 8 bases short, with 18 bases between. This chain's CDR3 is CATSSPWAGSGYTF. In DNA, the CDR3 is TGTGCCACCAGCTCTCCCTGGGCAGGGAGCGGCTACACCTTC.

This clonotype has more than one count but fewer than ten. The chain carries TRBV5-1 and TRBJ1-1, with 7 nucleotides matching TRBD1. The V gene end was trimmed by 5 bases and the J gene end by 7 bases; junction bases not matched to a gene: 5. This CDR3 is built from 12 residues. Germline V gene sequence: CDR1 SGHRS, CDR2 YFSETQ. This CDR3 is CASRKGQVEAFF. CDR3 nucleotides: TGCGCCAGCAGAAAAGGACAGGTTGAAGCTTTCTTT.

This clonotype occurred a few times. V and J are TRBV6-2 or TRBV6-3 and TRBJ2-7, with TRBD1 matching over 9 bases. The germline V gene encodes CDR1 MNHEY and CDR2 SVGEGT. The J segment lost 2 bases and the V segment lost 8 bases, leaving 4 bases of the junction unmatched. This CDR3 has 13 residues. Here the CDR3 reads CASSRDRAYEQYF. DNA for the CDR3: TGTGCCAGCTCCCGGGACAGGGCCTACGAGCAGTACTTC.

This clonotype appeared many times. The chain combines TRBV10-3 with TRBJ1-1; 7 bases match TRBD1. This CDR3 contains 15 residues. The ends lost 2 bases at V and 6 bases at J; junction bases unmatched: 9. The germline V gene encodes CDR1 ENHRY and CDR2 SYGVKD. The CDR3 DNA reads TGTGCCATCAGTGAGATAAACAGGGGTATGGCTGAAGCTTTCTTT. Translated: CAISEINRGMAEAFF.

This clonotype was counted ten times or more. The V and J genes are TRBV5-1 and TRBJ1-2, with a tentative D call TRBD1 (6 bases). The CDR3 is made up of 14 amino acids. The V end lost 3 bases, the J end lost 6 bases, and 15 bases lay between the germline ends. Germline CDR1 SGHRS, CDR2 YFSETQ. The CDR3 DNA follows: TGCGCCAGCAGCTCGCCAACAGGGATCAATGGCTACACCTTC. Translating gives CASSSPTGINGYTF.

This clonotype has a handful of counts. Here the CDR3 DNA reads TGTGCCAGCAGATTGACAGGGAACTATGGCTACACCTTC. It yields the protein CASRLTGNYGYTF. The J gene is TRBJ1-2, the V gene TRBV5-6, with 7 positions matching TRBD1. The CDR3 covers 13 residues. Germline CDR1 is SGHDT and CDR2 is YYEEEE. With 5 bases clipped from V and 2 bases from J, the junction kept 3 bases outside the gene matches. The full variable domain, completed using reference TRBV5-6 and TRBJ1-2, is DAGVTQSPTHLIKTRGQQVTLRCSPKSGHDTVSWYQQALGQGPQFIFQYYEEEERQRGNFPDRFSGHQFPNYSSELNVNALLLGDSALYLCASRLTGNYGYTFGSGTRLTVV.

V gene TRBV6-1 combines with J gene TRBJ1-6, with 9 bases aligning to TRBD1. The J segment lost 8 bases and the V segment lost 4 bases, leaving 12 bases of the junction unmatched. The CDR3 covers 17 residues. Per the germline V gene, CDR1 is MNHNS and CDR2 is SASEGT. The CDR3 is CASSAPGIGQGYSPLHF. The CDR3 DNA sequence: TGTGCCAGCAGTGCGCCCGGTATTGGACAGGGGTATTCACCCCTCCACTTT.

The V gene is TRBV5-1, the J gene TRBJ2-7, with D perhaps TRBD1 (6 bases). V was cut by 3 bases and J by 2 bases, with 12 bases left in between. CDR1 is SGHRS and CDR2 is YFSETQ in the germline V gene. This CDR3 is 14 amino acids long. The CDR3 region is CASSSRQDTYEQYF. CDR3 DNA sequence: TGCGCCAGCAGCTCTCGACAGGATACCTACGAGCAGTACTTC.

This clonotype has ten or more counts. This rearrangement joins TRBV19 to TRBJ1-1; 9 bases fit TRBD1. J gave up 3 bases and V 11 bases, and 4 bases lay outside the gene matches. Germline CDR1 LNHDA, CDR2 SQIVND (reference sequence). The CDR3 contains 12 residues. DNA for the CDR3: TGTGCCGTGGGACAGGGCTACACTGAAGCTTTCTTT. Translation: CAVGQGYTEAFF.

This chain links TRBV28 with TRBJ2-6; no reliable D call. The germline gives CDR1 MDHEN, CDR2 SYDVKM. Trimming removed 6 bases at V and 0 bases at J, with 9 bases between. CDR3 length: 15 residues. The DNA for the CDR3 is TGTGCCAGCAGCCTCCCTGTCTCTGGGGCCAACGTCCTGACTTTC. This codes for CASSLPVSGANVLTF.

This clonotype was observed many times. The rearrangement uses TRBV7-8 and TRBJ1-5; TRBD1 is a possible D gene (5 bases). This CDR3 is 14 amino acids long. Trimming pared 3 bases from V and 6 bases from J, leaving 12 bases between. Per the germline V gene, CDR1 is SGHVS and CDR2 is FQNEAQ. CDR3 nucleotide sequence: TGTGCCAGCAGCTTGTTAATGGGGGGTCAGCCCCAGCATTTT. This gives the protein CASSLLMGGQPQHF.

In its sample, this clonotype was seen many times. The chain joins TRBV7-2 to TRBJ2-5; no reliable D call. CDR3 size: 13 residues. V lost 5 bases and J lost 5, with 12 bases in between. The germline gives CDR1 SGHTA, CDR2 FQGNSA. The CDR3 sequence: CASSQRIEETQYF. CDR3 coding DNA: TGTGCCAGCAGCCAGAGAATTGAGGAGACCCAGTACTTC.

This clonotype was observed a few times. This chain uses TRBV7-2 with TRBJ1-6; D unresolved. Germline lookup yields CDR1 SGHTA and CDR2 FQGNSA. The V and J ends lost 0 bases and 6 bases respectively, with 6 bases between them. The CDR3 length is 14 residues. CDR3 in amino acids: CASSLAGGNSPLHF. CDR3 nucleotide sequence: TGTGCCAGCAGCTTAGCCGGAGGTAATTCACCCCTCCACTTT. The whole variable domain, remainder taken from reference TRBV7-2 and TRBJ1-6, is GAGVSQSPSNKVTEKGKDVELRCDPISGHTALYWYRQSLGQGLEFLIYFQGNSAPDKSGLPSDRFSAERTGGSVSTLTIQRTQQEDSAVYLCASSLAGGNSPLHFGNGTRLTVT.

The table lists this clonotype with many counts. The chain joins TRBV24-1 to TRBJ1-1; no definite D call. Per germline, CDR1 KGHDR and CDR2 SFDVKD. V lost 4 bases and J lost 0, with 5 bases in between. The CDR3 consists of 13 residues. The CDR3 nucleotides are TGTGCCACCAGTGACTACATGAACACTGAAGCTTTCTTT. Translated: CATSDYMNTEAFF.

This clonotype was picked up many times. This chain uses TRBV7-2 with TRBJ1-3, with D perhaps matching TRBD1 (5 bases). The CDR3 is 15 amino acids. The germline CDR1 and CDR2 sequences are SGHTA and FQGNSA. V dropped 2 bases and J dropped 8 bases, with 16 bases sitting between them. In DNA, the CDR3 is TGTGCCAGCAGCTTAACCGCCGCGGGGGGAGACACCATATATTTT. It encodes CASSLTAAGGDTIYF.

This clonotype was seen more than once but under ten times. The rearrangement joins TRBV6-6 to TRBJ1-2, with D hard to call. CDR3 length: 15 amino acids. V lost 6 bases and J 3 bases, leaving 17 bases between the germline ends. Germline CDR1 is MNHNY and CDR2 is SVGAGI (reference sequence). The CDR3 sequence: CASRLNPERDYGYTF. The CDR3 DNA reads TGTGCCAGCAGACTTAACCCGGAGAGGGACTATGGCTACACCTTC.